The clone carrying this T cell receptor beta chain was found once. Antigen: not known. This sample is part of a study of T cell responses to AZD1222 COVID-19 vaccine. Here immunoSEQ multiplex PCR was the method, and the copy in TCRdb shows in-frame clones only, minus some. The data contain roughly 130,000 clones, roughly 87% of them singletons. Study-wide results and limits: Females made up more of the donors, who were largely white British, and clonal diversity may have come out too low. Only a handful of AZD1222 recipients, about six in all, had baseline seropositivity. Every sample of the repertoires postdated the peak T cell response. Nearly half of unique spike-specific TCRs reportedly avoided B.1.351 and B.1.1.7 mutated regions.

The trim removed 5 bases at V and 0 bases at J, leaving 10 bases unmatched. Per the germline V gene, CDR1 is PRHDT and CDR2 is FYEKMQ (reference sequence). The CDR3 loop spans 17 amino acids. Sample: peripheral blood, taken on day 0 of AZD1222 vaccination. This TCR came from an adult in good health. The rearrangement joins TRBV13 to TRBJ2-3; 8 positions agree with TRBD2. In DNA, the CDR3 is TGTGCCAGCAGCATCCCTTCTAGCGGGCTGAGCACAGATACGCAGTATTTT. Its protein product is CASSIPSSGLSTDTQYF.